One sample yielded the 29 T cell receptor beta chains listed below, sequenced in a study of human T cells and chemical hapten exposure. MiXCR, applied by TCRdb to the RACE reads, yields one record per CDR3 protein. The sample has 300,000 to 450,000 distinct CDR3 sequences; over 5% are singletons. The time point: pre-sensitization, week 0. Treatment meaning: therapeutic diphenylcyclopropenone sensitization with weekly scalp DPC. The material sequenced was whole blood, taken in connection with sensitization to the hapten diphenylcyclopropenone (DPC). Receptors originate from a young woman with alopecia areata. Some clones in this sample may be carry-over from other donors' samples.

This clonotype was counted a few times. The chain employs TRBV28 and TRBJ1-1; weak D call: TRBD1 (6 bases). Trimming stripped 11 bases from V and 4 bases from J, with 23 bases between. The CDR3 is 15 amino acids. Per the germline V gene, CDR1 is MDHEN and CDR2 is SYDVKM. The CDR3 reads CASQRFAGAPTEAFF. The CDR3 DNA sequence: TGTGCCTCTCAGAGGTTCGCGGGGGCGCCCACTGAAGCTTTCTTT. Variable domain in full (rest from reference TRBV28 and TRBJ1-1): DVKVTQSSRYLVKRTGEKVFLECVQDMDHENMFWYRQDPGLGLRLIYFSYDVKMKEKGDIPEGYSVSREKKERFSLILESASTNQTSMYLCASQRFAGAPTEAFFGQGTRLTVV.

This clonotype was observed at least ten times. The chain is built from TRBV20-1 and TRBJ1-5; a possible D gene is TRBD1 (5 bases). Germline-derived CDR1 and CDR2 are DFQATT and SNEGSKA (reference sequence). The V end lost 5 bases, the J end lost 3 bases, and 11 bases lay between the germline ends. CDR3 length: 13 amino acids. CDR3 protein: CSASGTDNQPQHF. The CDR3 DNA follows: TGCAGTGCTTCCGGGACGGACAATCAGCCCCAGCATTTT.

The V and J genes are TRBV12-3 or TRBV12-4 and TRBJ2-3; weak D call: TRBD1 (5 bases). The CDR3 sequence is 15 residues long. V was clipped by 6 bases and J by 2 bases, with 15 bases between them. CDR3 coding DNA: TGTGCCAGCAGGCCTGGGGCCCGGTCCACAGATACGCAGTATTTT. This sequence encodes CASRPGARSTDTQYF.

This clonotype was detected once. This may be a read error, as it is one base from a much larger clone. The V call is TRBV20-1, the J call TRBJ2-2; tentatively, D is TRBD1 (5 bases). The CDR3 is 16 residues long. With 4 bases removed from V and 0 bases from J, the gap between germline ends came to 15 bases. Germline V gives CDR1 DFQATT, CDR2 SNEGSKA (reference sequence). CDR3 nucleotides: TGCAGTGCTACACACGTGACAGACACGAACACCGGGGAGCTGTTTTTT. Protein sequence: CSATHVTDTNTGELFF.

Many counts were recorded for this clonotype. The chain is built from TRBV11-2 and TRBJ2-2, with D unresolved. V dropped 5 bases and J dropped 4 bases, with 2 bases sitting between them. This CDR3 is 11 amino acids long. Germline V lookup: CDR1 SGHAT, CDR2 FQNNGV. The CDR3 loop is CASSPTGELFF. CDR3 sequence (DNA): TGTGCCAGCAGCCCCACCGGGGAGCTGTTTTTT.

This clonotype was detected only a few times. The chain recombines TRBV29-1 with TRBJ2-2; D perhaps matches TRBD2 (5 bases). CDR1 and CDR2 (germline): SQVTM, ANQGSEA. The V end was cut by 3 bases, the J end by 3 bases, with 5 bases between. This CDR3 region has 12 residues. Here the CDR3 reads CSVERDTGELFF. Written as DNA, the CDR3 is TGCAGCGTTGAGAGGGACACCGGGGAGCTGTTTTTT.

The chain's CDR3 is CASRLTDRDRGPDYGYTF. Written as DNA, the CDR3 is TGTGCCAGCAGGCTCACCGACCGAGACAGGGGTCCCGACTATGGCTACACCTTC. The chain combines TRBV28 with TRBJ1-2; TRBD1 aligns across 8 bases. This CDR3 comprises 18 residues. In germline, CDR1 is MDHEN, CDR2 SYDVKM. V lost 6 bases, J lost 3 bases, and 18 bases stayed unmatched.

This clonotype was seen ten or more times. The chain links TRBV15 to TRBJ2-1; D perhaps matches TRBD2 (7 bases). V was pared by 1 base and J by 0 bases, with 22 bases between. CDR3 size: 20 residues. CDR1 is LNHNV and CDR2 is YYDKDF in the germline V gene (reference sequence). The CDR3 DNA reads TGTGCCACCAGCAGAGGTAACACCGGGGGGCGAGGAAGCTCCTACAATGAGCAGTTCTTC. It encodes CATSRGNTGGRGSSYNEQFF.

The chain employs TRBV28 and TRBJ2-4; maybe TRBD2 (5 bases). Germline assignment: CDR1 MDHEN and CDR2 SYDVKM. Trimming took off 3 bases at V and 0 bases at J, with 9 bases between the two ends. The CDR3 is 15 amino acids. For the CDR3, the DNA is TGTGCCAGCAGTTTGCGGGTGCTAGCCAAAAACATTCAGTACTTC. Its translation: CASSLRVLAKNIQYF.

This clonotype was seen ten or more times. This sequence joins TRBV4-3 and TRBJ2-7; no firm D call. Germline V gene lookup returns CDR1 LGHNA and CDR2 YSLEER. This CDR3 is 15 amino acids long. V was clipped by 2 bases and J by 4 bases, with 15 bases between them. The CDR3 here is CASSQLVMGIYEQYF. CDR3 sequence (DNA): TGCGCCAGCAGCCAATTAGTTATGGGGATATACGAGCAGTACTTC.

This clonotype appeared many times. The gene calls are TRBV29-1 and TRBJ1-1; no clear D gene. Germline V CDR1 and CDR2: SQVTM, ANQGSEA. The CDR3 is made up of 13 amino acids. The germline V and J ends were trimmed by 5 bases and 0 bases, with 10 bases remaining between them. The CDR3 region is CSVRTTMNTEAFF. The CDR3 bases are TGCAGCGTTCGAACTACTATGAACACTGAAGCTTTCTTT.

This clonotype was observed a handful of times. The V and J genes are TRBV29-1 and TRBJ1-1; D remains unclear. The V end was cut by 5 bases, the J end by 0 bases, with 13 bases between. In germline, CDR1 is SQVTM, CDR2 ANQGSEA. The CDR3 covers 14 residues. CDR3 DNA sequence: TGCAGCGTTCCGAGTGGAGAGTTGAACACTGAAGCTTTCTTT. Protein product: CSVPSGELNTEAFF.

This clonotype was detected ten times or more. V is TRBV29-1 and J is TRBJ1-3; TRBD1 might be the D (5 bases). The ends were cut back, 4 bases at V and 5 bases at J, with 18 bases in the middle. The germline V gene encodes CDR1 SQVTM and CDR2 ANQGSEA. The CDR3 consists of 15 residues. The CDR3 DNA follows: TGCAGCGTTGCCCCTGGGGCAGGGAGTCGAAACACCATATATTTT. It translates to CSVAPGAGSRNTIYF.

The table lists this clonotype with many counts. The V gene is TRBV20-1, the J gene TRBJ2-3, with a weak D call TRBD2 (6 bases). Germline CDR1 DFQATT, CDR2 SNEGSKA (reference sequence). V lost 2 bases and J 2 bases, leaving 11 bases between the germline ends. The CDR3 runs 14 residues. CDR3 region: CSARSPSATDTQYF. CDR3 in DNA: TGCAGTGCTAGATCCCCTAGCGCCACAGATACGCAGTATTTT.

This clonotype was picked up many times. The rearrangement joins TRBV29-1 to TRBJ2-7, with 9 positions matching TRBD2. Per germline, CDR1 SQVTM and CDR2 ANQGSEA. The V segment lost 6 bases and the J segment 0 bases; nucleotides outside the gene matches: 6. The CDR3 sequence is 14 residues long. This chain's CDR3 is CSVSGGPGSYEQYF. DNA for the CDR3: TGCAGCGTCAGCGGGGGGCCCGGCTCCTACGAGCAGTACTTC.

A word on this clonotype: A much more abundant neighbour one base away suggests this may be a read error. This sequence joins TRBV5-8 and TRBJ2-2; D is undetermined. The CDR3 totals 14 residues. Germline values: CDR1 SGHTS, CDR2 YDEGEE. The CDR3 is CASSFWANTWELFF. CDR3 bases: TGTGCCAGCAGCTTTTGGGCGAACACCTGGGAGCTGTTTTTT.

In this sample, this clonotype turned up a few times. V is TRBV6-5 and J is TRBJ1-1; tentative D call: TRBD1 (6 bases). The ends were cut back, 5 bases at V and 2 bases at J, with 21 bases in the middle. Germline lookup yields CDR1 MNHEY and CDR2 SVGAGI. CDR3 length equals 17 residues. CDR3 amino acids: CASSPSQGFLENTEAFF. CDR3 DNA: TGTGCCAGCAGTCCGAGCCAGGGGTTTCTAGAAAACACTGAAGCTTTCTTT.

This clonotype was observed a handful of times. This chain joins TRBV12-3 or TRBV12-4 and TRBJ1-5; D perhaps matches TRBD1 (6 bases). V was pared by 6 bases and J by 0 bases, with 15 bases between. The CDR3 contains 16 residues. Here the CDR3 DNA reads TGTGCCAGCAGCCTGGAGGGGGGATATAGCAATCAGCCCCAGCATTTT. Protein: CASSLEGGYSNQPQHF.

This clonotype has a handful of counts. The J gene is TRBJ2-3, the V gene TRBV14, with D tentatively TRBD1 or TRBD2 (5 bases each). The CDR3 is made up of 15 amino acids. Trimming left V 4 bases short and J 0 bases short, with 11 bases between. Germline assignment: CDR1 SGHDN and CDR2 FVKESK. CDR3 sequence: CASSRDGASTDTQYF. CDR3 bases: TGTGCCAGCAGCCGGGACGGAGCTAGCACAGATACGCAGTATTTT.

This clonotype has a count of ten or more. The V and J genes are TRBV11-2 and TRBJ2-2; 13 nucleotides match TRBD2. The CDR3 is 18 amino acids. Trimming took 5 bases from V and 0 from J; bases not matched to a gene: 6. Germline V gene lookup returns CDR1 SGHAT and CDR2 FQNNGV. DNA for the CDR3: TGTGCCAGCAGCCTGGGACTAGCGGGGTTCGCGAACACCGGGGAGCTGTTTTTT. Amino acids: CASSLGLAGFANTGELFF.

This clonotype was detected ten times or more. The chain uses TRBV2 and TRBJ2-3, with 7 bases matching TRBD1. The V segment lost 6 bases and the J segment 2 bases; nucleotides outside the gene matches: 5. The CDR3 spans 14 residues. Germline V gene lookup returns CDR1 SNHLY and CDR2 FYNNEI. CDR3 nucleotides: TGTGCCAGCAGCATGGACAGGTTCACAGATACGCAGTATTTT. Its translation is CASSMDRFTDTQYF.

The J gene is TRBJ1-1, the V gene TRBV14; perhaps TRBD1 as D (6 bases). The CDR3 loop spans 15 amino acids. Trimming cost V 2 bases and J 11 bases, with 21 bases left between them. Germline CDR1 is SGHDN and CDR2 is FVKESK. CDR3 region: CASSQLAGVPAGAFF. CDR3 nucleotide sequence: TGTGCCAGCAGCCAACTCGCAGGGGTGCCTGCGGGGGCTTTCTTT. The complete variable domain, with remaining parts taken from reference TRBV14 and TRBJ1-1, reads EAGVTQFPSHSVIEKGQTVTLRCDPISGHDNLYWYRRVMGKEIKFLLHFVKESKQDESGMPNNRFLAERTGGTYSTLKVQPAELEDSGVYFCASSQLAGVPAGAFFGQGTRLTVV.

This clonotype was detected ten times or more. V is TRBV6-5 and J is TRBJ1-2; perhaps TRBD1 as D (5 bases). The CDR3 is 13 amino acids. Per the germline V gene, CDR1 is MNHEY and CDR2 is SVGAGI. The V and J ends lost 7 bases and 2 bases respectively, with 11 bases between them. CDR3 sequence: CASTQGINYGYTF. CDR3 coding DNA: TGTGCCAGCACCCAGGGTATAAACTATGGCTACACCTTC.

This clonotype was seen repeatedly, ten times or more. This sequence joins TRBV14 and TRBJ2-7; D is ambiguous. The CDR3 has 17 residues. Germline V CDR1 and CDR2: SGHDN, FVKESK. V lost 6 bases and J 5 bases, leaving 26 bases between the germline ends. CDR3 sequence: CASSHNTPPFVYDEQYF. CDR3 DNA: TGTGCCAGCAGTCACAACACCCCCCCCTTCGTATACGACGAGCAGTACTTC.

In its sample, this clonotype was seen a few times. CDR3 sequence (DNA): TGTGCCAGCAGCTTAGCAGGGTCGTTTGGAAACACCATATATTTT. Amino acids: CASSLAGSFGNTIYF. V gene TRBV7-2 combines with J gene TRBJ1-3; D gene unclear. The V end was cut by 0 bases, the J end by 3 bases, with 9 bases between. Germline loops: CDR1 SGHTA, CDR2 FQGNSA. The CDR3 covers 15 residues.

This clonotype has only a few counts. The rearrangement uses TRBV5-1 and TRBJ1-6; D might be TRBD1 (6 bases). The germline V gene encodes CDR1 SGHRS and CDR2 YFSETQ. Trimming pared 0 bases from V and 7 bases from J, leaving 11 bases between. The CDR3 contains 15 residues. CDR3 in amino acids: CASSLEFQGNSPLHF. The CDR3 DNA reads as TGCGCCAGCAGCTTGGAGTTCCAGGGGAATTCACCCCTCCACTTT.

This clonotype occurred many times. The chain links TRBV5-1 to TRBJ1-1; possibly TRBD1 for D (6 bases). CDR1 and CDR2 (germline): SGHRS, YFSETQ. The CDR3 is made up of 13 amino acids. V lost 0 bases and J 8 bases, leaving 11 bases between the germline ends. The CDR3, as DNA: TGCGCCAGCAGCTTGGGACCTCAGGGGGAAGCTTTCTTT. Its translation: CASSLGPQGEAFF.

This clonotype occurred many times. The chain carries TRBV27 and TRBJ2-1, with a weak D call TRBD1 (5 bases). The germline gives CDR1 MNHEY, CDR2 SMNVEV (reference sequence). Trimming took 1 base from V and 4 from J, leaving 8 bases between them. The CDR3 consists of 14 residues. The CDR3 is CASSLLDSYNEQFF. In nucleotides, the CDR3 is TGTGCCAGCAGTTTATTAGACAGTTACAATGAGCAGTTCTTC.

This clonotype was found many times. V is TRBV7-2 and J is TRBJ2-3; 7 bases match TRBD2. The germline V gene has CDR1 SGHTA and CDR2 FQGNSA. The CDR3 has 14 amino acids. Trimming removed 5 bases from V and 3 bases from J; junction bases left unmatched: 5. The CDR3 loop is CASSPGTTTDTQYF. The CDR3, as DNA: TGTGCCAGCAGCCCCGGGACTACTACAGATACGCAGTATTTT.